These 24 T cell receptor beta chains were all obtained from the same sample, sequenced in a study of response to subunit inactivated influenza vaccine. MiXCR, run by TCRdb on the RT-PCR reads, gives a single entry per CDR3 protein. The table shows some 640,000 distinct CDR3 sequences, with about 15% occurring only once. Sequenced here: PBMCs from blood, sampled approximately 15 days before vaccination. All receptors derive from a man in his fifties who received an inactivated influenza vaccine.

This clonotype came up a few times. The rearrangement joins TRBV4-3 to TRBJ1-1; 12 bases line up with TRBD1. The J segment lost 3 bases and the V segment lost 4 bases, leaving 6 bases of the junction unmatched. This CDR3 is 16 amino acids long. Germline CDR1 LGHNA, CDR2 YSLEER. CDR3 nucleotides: TGCGCCAGCAGCCGAGGGACAGGGGGCGCAGACACTGAAGCTTTCTTT. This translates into CASSRGTGGADTEAFF.

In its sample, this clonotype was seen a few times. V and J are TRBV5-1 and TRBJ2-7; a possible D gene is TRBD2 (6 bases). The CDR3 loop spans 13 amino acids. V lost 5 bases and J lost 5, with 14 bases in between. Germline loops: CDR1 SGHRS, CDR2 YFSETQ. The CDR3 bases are TGCGCCAGCAGGTCTGGGGGGTATAACGAGCAGTACTTC. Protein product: CASRSGGYNEQYF. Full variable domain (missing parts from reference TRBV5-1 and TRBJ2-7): KAGVTQTPRYLIKTRGQQVTLSCSPISGHRSVSWYQQTPGQGLQFLFEYFSETQRNKGNFPGRFSGRQFSNSRSEMNVSTLELGDSALYLCASRSGGYNEQYFGPGTRLTVT.

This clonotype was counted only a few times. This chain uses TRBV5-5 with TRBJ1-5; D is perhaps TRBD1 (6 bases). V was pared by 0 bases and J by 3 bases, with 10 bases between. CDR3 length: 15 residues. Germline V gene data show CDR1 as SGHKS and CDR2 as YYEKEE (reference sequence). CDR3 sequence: CASSLGTGYNQPQHF. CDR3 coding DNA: TGTGCCAGCAGCTTGGGAACAGGGTACAATCAGCCCCAGCATTTT.

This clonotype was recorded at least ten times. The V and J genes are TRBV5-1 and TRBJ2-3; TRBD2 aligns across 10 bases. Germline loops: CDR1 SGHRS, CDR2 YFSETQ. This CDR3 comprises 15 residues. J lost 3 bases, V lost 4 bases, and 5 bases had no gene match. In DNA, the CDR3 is TGCGCCAGCAGCATCGGACTAGCGGTAACAGATACGCAGTATTTT. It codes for CASSIGLAVTDTQYF.

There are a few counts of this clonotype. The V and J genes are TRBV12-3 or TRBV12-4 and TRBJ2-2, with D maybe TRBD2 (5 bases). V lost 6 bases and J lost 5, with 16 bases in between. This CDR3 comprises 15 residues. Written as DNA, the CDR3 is TGTGCCAGCAGGGGGATTGAGGGCTTGACCGGGGAGCTGTTTTTT. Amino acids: CASRGIEGLTGELFF.

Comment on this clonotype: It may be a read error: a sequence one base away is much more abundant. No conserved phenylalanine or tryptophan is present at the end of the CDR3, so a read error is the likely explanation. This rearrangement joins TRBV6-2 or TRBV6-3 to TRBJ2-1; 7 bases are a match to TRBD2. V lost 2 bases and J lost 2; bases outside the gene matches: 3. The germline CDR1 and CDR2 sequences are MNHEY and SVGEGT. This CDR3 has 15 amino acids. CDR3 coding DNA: TGTGCCAGCAGTTACGCCCGGGGGGCCTACAATGAGCAGTTCTTG. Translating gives CASSYARGAYNEQFL.

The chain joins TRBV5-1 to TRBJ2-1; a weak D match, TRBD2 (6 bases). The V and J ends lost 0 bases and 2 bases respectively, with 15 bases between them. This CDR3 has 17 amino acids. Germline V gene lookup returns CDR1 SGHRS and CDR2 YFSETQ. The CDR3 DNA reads TGCGCCAGCAGCTTGGGACTAGTCGGGAGTGCCTACAATGAGCAGTTCTTC. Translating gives CASSLGLVGSAYNEQFF. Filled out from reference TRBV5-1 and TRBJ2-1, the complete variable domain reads KAGVTQTPRYLIKTRGQQVTLSCSPISGHRSVSWYQQTPGQGLQFLFEYFSETQRNKGNFPGRFSGRQFSNSRSEMNVSTLELGDSALYLCASSLGLVGSAYNEQFFGPGTRLTVL.

The chain's CDR3 is CASSQQWLAGPYNEQFF. CDR3 DNA: TGTGCCAGCAGCCAACAGTGGCTAGCAGGCCCCTACAATGAGCAGTTCTTC. The chain carries TRBV7-9 and TRBJ2-1, with D possibly matching TRBD2 (5 bases). CDR3 length equals 17 residues. Trimming removed 5 bases from V and 2 bases from J, with 19 bases in between. Germline CDR1 and CDR2: SEHNR and FQNEAQ (reference sequence).

The DNA of the CDR3 is TGCGCCAGCAGCTTGGAACCCAGACCTAGACAACAAAGTATGGGGTATGGCTACACCTTC. Protein: CASSLEPRPRQQSMGYGYTF. This chain connects TRBV5-1 to TRBJ1-2; D gene unclear. This CDR3 is built from 20 residues. CDR1 and CDR2 from the germline V gene are SGHRS and YFSETQ. V lost 0 bases, J lost 5 bases, and 29 bases lay in between.

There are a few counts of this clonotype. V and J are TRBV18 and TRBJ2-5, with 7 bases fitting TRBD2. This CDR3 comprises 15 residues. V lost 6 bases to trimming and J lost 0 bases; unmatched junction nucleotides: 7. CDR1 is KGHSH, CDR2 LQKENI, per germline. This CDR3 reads CASSSLGGYQETQYF. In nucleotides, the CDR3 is TGTGCCAGCTCGTCCCTCGGGGGGTACCAAGAGACCCAGTACTTC.

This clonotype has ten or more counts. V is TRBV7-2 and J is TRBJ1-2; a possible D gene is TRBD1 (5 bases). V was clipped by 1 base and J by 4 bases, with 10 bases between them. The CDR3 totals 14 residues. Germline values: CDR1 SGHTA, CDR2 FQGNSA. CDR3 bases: TGTGCCAGCAGCTTAGTAGGAGGGGCCTATGGCTACACCTTC. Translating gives CASSLVGGAYGYTF.

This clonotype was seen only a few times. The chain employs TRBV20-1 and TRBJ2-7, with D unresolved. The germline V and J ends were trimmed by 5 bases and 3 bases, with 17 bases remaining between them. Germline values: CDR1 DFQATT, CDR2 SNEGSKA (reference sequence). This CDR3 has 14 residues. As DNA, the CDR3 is TGCAGTGCTCGTAGGCCCCAAAAGGTCTACGAGCAGTACTTC. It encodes CSARRPQKVYEQYF.

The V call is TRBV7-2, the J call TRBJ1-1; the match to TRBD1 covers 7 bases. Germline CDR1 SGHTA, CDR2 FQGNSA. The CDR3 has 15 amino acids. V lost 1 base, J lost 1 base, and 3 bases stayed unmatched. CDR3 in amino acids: CASSLVGQENTEAFF. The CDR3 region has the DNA TGTGCCAGCAGCTTAGTAGGACAGGAGAACACTGAAGCTTTCTTT.

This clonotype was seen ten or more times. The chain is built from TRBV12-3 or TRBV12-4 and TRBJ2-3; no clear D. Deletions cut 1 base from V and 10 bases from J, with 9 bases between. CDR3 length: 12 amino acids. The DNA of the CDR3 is TGTGCCAGCAGTTTAGGGGAAATGGCGCAGTATTTT. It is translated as CASSLGEMAQYF.

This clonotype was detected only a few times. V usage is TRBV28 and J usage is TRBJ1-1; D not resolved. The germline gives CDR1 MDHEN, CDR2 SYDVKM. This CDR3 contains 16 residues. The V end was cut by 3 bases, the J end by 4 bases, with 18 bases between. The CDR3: CASSFITFAKSTEAFF. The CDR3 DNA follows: TGTGCCAGCAGTTTCATCACTTTCGCGAAGAGCACTGAAGCTTTCTTT.

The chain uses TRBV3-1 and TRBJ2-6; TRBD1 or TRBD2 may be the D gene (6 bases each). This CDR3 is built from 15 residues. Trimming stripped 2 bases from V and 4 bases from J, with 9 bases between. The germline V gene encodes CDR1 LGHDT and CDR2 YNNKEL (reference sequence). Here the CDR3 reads CASSQRGRGANVLTF. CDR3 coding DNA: TGTGCCAGCAGCCAACGGGGGCGCGGGGCCAACGTCCTGACTTTC.

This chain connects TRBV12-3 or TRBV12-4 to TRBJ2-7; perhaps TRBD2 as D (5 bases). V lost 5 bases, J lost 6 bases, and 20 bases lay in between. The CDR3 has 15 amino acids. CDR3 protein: CASSMVGGWGFEQYF. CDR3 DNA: TGTGCCAGCAGTATGGTTGGAGGATGGGGTTTCGAGCAGTACTTC.

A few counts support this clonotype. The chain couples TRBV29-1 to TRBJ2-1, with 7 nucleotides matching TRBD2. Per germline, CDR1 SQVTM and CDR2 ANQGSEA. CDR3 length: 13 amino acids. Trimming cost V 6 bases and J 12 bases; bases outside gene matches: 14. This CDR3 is CSVRDLADSSQFF. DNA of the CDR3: TGCAGCGTGAGGGACCTAGCGGACTCGTCGCAGTTCTTC.

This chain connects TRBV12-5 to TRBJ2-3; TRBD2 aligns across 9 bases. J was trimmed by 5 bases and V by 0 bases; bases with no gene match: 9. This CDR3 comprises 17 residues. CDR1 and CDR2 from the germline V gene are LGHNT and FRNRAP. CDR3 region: CASGLVLGGRAGDTQYF. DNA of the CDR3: TGTGCTAGTGGTTTGGTACTGGGCGGGAGGGCCGGAGATACGCAGTATTTT.

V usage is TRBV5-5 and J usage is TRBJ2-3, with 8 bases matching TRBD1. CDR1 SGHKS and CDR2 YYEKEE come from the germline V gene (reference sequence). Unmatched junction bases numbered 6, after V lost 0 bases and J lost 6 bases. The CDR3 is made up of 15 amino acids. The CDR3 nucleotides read TGTGCCAGCAGCTTGGATCTCAGGGGGCGGGATACGCAGTATTTT. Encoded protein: CASSLDLRGRDTQYF.

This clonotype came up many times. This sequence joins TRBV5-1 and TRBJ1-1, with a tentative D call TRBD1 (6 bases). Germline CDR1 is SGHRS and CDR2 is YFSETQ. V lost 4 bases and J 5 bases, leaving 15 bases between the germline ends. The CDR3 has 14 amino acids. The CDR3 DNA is TGCGCCAGCAGCCTAGGTGGGGGGCAAACTGAAGCTTTCTTT. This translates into CASSLGGGQTEAFF.

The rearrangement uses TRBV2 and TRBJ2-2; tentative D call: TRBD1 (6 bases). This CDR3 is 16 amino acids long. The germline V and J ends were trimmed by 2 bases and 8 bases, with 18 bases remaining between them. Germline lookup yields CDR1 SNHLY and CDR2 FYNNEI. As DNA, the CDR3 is TGTGCCAGCAGTGAAAGGAGTGGGGGCTTGGCGGGGGAGCTGTTTTTT. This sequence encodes CASSERSGGLAGELFF.

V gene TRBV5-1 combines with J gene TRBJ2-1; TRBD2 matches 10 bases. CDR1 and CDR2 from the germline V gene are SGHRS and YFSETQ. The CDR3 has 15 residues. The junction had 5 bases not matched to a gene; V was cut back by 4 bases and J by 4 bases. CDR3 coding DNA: TGCGCCAGCAGCCCGTCTAGCGGGGGATACAATGAGCAGTTCTTC. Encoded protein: CASSPSSGGYNEQFF.

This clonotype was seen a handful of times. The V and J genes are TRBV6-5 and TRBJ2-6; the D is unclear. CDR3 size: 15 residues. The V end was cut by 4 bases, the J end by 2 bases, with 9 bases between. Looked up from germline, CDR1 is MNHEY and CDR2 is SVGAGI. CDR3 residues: CASSFSLAGANVLTF. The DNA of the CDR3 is TGTGCCAGCAGTTTCTCCCTAGCTGGGGCCAACGTCCTGACTTTC.